The 23 T cell receptor beta chains listed next were all sequenced from one sample in a study of cytomegalovirus exposure and HLA in healthy donors. PCR primers comprised 60 Vbeta and 13 Jbeta primers. The data were produced by immunoSEQ multiplex PCR, yet TCRdb's version contains in-frame clones alone and is incomplete. The sample holds about 130,000 clones; roughly four fifths are singletons and the top ten take over 2%. The sequencing sample was made of PBMCs. The receptors were gathered from a man aged 25 to 40 in good health and CMV-seronegative.

This clone was detected a few times. The genes are TRBV2 and TRBJ2-3, with 9 bases fitting TRBD2. The ends lost 5 bases at V and 5 bases at J; junction bases unmatched: 8. The CDR3 length is 15 residues. The germline gives CDR1 SNHLY, CDR2 FYNNEI. The CDR3: CASSSTSGRRDTQYF. In DNA form, the CDR3 reads TGTGCCAGCAGTAGTACTAGCGGGCGGAGAGATACGCAGTATTTT. Complete variable domain (other parts from reference TRBV2 and TRBJ2-3): EPEVTQTPSHQVTQMGQEVILRCVPISNHLYFYWYRQILGQKVEFLVSFYNNEISEKSEIFDDQFSVERPDGSNFTLKIRSTKLEDSAMYFCASSSTSGRRDTQYFGPGTRLTVL.

The chain has TRBV4-1 and TRBJ2-3, with 7 bases matching TRBD1. With 4 bases clipped from V and 2 bases from J, the junction kept 6 bases outside the gene matches. Germline-derived CDR1 and CDR2 are MGHRA and YSYEKL. The CDR3 is made up of 15 amino acids. CDR3 residues: CASSPGTAHTDTQYF. The CDR3 DNA is TGCGCCAGCAGCCCCGGGACAGCTCACACAGATACGCAGTATTTT.

The chain employs TRBV4-2 and TRBJ2-7; D unclear. The CDR3 is made up of 13 amino acids. The V gene's germline CDR1 is LGHNA and CDR2 YNFKEQ. The V end lost 0 bases, the J end lost 3 bases, and 6 bases lay between the germline ends. The CDR3, as DNA: TGTGCCAGCAGCCAAGATATCGGCTACGAGCAGTACTTC. Translating it yields CASSQDIGYEQYF.

The chain couples TRBV6-5 to TRBJ1-5, with D hard to call. The germline V and J ends were trimmed by 5 bases and 5 bases, with 10 bases remaining between them. This CDR3 comprises 13 residues. The germline gives CDR1 MNHEY, CDR2 SVGAGI. The DNA for the CDR3 is TGTGCCAGCAGTGAAGACACCCATCAGCCCCAGCATTTT. It specifies CASSEDTHQPQHF.

V usage is TRBV18 and J usage is TRBJ1-2; weak D call: TRBD1 (5 bases). Trimming stripped 3 bases from V and 10 bases from J, with 21 bases between. This CDR3 region has 15 residues. CDR1 and CDR2 (germline): KGHSH, LQKENI. This CDR3 reads CASSPLRPGEGDYTF. The CDR3 DNA sequence: TGTGCCAGCTCACCCCTCCGTCCGGGGGAAGGAGACTACACCTTC.

The chain links TRBV19 to TRBJ2-5, with 10 bases lining up with TRBD1. The trim removed 2 bases at V and 2 bases at J, leaving 2 bases unmatched. This CDR3 is built from 15 residues. Germline V lookup: CDR1 LNHDA, CDR2 SQIVND (reference sequence). CDR3 protein: CASSIWDRGQETQYF. The CDR3 region has the DNA TGTGCCAGTAGTATATGGGACAGGGGTCAAGAGACCCAGTACTTC.

V gene TRBV13 combines with J gene TRBJ2-7, with TRBD2 matching over 9 bases. The CDR3 has 17 residues. Germline CDR1 PRHDT, CDR2 FYEKMQ (reference sequence). V gave up 5 bases and J gave up 0 bases; unmatched junction bases: 11. The CDR3 DNA is TGTGCCAGCAGCCCGGCCTCTAGCGGGGCCTCCTCCTACGAGCAGTACTTC. As protein: CASSPASSGASSYEQYF.

This clone was seen only once. This chain uses TRBV6-1 with TRBJ1-4; tentative D call: TRBD1 (5 bases). CDR1 is MNHNS and CDR2 is SASEGT in the germline V gene. CDR3 size: 15 residues. V shed 3 bases and J shed 8 bases, with 16 bases lying between them. The CDR3: CASSEGRFRGEKLFF. The DNA of the CDR3 is TGTGCCAGCAGTGAGGGGCGGTTTCGGGGGGAAAAACTGTTTTTT.

The V call is TRBV29-1, the J call TRBJ2-5, with 11 bases aligning to TRBD2. CDR1 is SQVTM and CDR2 is ANQGSEA in the germline V gene. The V and J ends lost 6 bases and 2 bases, in that order; junction bases with no gene match: 2. The length of the CDR3 is 13 residues. The CDR3 nucleotides are TGCAGCGTCAGGACTAGCGGGCAAGAGACCCAGTACTTC. This sequence encodes CSVRTSGQETQYF.

The CDR3 is CASSLAPSQNYGYTF. In nucleotides, the CDR3 is TGCGCCAGCAGCTTGGCCCCCAGTCAGAACTATGGCTACACCTTC. The gene calls are TRBV5-1 and TRBJ1-2; D unresolved. Germline values: CDR1 SGHRS, CDR2 YFSETQ. This CDR3 comprises 15 residues. V lost 0 bases and J 2 bases, leaving 11 bases between the germline ends. The full variable domain, completed using reference TRBV5-1 and TRBJ1-2, is KAGVTQTPRYLIKTRGQQVTLSCSPISGHRSVSWYQQTPGQGLQFLFEYFSETQRNKGNFPGRFSGRQFSNSRSEMNVSTLELGDSALYLCASSLAPSQNYGYTFGSGTRLTVV.

The rearrangement joins TRBV29-1 to TRBJ2-5; D is possibly TRBD1 (5 bases). V was cut by 5 bases and J by 1 base, with 8 bases left in between. The CDR3 contains 12 residues. Germline values: CDR1 SQVTM, CDR2 ANQGSEA. The CDR3 region is CSVKDTQETQYF. The CDR3 region has the DNA TGCAGCGTTAAGGACACCCAAGAGACCCAGTACTTC.

The chain recombines TRBV9 with TRBJ2-3; D is undetermined. CDR3 length: 13 amino acids. From germline, CDR1 is SGDLS and CDR2 YYNGEE. V shed 2 bases and J shed 6 bases, with 10 bases lying between them. CDR3 in DNA: TGTGCCAGCAGCGTCGCTGGTGCGGATACGCAGTATTTT. This codes for CASSVAGADTQYF.

A few counts support this clone. CDR3 region: CASSPMDRATYEQYF. The CDR3 DNA follows: TGTGCCAGTAGCCCAATGGACAGGGCAACCTACGAGCAGTACTTC. The chain uses TRBV19 and TRBJ2-7; TRBD1 agrees at 8 bases. This CDR3 spans 15 amino acids. J lost 2 bases, V lost 6 bases, and 9 bases had no gene match. Germline V lookup: CDR1 LNHDA, CDR2 SQIVND (reference sequence).

The rearrangement links TRBV15 to TRBJ2-3; TRBD2 agrees at 8 bases. Trimming cost V 2 bases and J 4 bases; bases outside gene matches: 5. CDR1 is LNHNV and CDR2 is YYDKDF in the germline V gene (reference sequence). The CDR3 is made up of 15 amino acids. The CDR3 DNA reads TGTGCCACCAGCAGACCCCGGGGGGGCTCAGATACGCAGTATTTT. Its protein is CATSRPRGGSDTQYF.

The chain is built from TRBV2 and TRBJ2-7; 7 positions match TRBD2. CDR1 is SNHLY, CDR2 FYNNEI, per germline. The V gene end was trimmed by 5 bases and the J gene end by 6 bases; junction bases not matched to a gene: 13. CDR3 length: 15 residues. CDR3 nucleotide sequence: TGTGCCAGCAGTAACGACCAGCGGGACGAGGCCGAGCAGTACTTC. This translates into CASSNDQRDEAEQYF. The variable domain in full, completed from reference TRBV2 and TRBJ2-7, reads EPEVTQTPSHQVTQMGQEVILRCVPISNHLYFYWYRQILGQKVEFLVSFYNNEISEKSEIFDDQFSVERPDGSNFTLKIRSTKLEDSAMYFCASSNDQRDEAEQYFGPGTRLTVT.

This clone was detected once. Within the sample, other DNA sequences also encode this same CDR3. The rearrangement joins TRBV28 to TRBJ1-1; D ambiguous. This CDR3 contains 12 residues. V was clipped by 6 bases and J by 7 bases, with 12 bases between them. The V gene's germline CDR1 is MDHEN and CDR2 SYDVKM. CDR3 region: CASSLGRVEAFF. CDR3 coding DNA: TGTGCCAGCAGCTTAGGGAGGGTTGAAGCTTTCTTT.

The chain is built from TRBV29-1 and TRBJ1-2; 7 bases align to TRBD1. Germline trimming cut 7 bases from V and 7 bases from J; bases unmatched to any gene: 9. This CDR3 comprises 12 residues. Germline V gene sequence: CDR1 SQVTM, CDR2 ANQGSEA. Here the CDR3 reads CSALQGSSGYTF. CDR3 nucleotide sequence: TGCAGCGCCTTACAGGGGTCTTCTGGCTACACCTTC.

This clone came up a few times. The chain links TRBV5-1 to TRBJ1-1; the match to TRBD1 covers 7 bases. This CDR3 comprises 15 residues. In germline, CDR1 is SGHRS, CDR2 YFSETQ. Trimming took 7 bases from V and 1 from J; bases not matched to a gene: 10. DNA of the CDR3: TGCGCCAGCTCTCAACGGGGACAGCCGAACACTGAAGCTTTCTTT. It encodes CASSQRGQPNTEAFF.

The genes are TRBV14 and TRBJ2-1; 9 bases are a match to TRBD1. CDR1 is SGHDN and CDR2 is FVKESK in the germline V gene. The V segment lost 2 bases and the J segment 10 bases; nucleotides outside the gene matches: 12. CDR3 length: 16 residues. Here the CDR3 DNA reads TGTGCCAGCAGCCAAAATCCGGGACAGGGAACGAGAGAGCAGTTCTTC. As protein: CASSQNPGQGTREQFF.

V and J are TRBV5-4 and TRBJ2-7; D not certain. CDR3 size: 16 residues. Trimming stripped 4 bases from V and 3 bases from J, with 20 bases between. From germline, CDR1 is SGHNT and CDR2 YYREEE (reference sequence). CDR3 amino acids: CASSPSGSIPVYEQYF. DNA for the CDR3: TGTGCCAGCAGCCCGTCCGGGTCGATACCCGTCTACGAGCAGTACTTC.

The V and J genes are TRBV5-1 and TRBJ2-2, with D hard to call. Trimming took off 4 bases at V and 6 bases at J, with 13 bases between the two ends. Germline V CDR1 and CDR2: SGHRS, YFSETQ. The CDR3 is 14 residues long. Written as DNA, the CDR3 is TGCGCCAGCAGCCCCTCCTCGAGGCCCGGGGAGCTGTTTTTT. Translating it yields CASSPSSRPGELFF.

The chain is built from TRBV5-6 and TRBJ1-4; 9 positions agree with TRBD1. After removal of 5 bases from V and 8 bases from J, the junction contained 7 bases not matched to a gene. The length of the CDR3 is 14 residues. Germline V lookup: CDR1 SGHDT, CDR2 YYEEEE. The CDR3 DNA follows: TGTGCCAGCAGGAGGACAGGGGACTGGGAAAAACTGTTTTTT. This codes for CASRRTGDWEKLFF.

The V gene is TRBV7-2, the J gene TRBJ1-2; D ambiguous. Trimming stripped 5 bases from V and 0 bases from J, with 16 bases between. This CDR3 has 16 residues. Germline V gene lookup returns CDR1 SGHTA and CDR2 FQGNSA. The CDR3 region is CASSPNSRGPNYGYTF. The CDR3 nucleotides read TGTGCCAGCAGCCCCAATTCCCGGGGTCCTAACTATGGCTACACCTTC.